This T cell receptor (beta chain) was identified in a study of blood T cell repertoires in COVID-19 (dated by TCRdb to between 2020 and 2021). Notes on the research overall: The collaborator samples originated in the United States, Italy and Spain and spanned the acute and convalescent phases of COVID-19. The prospective study material was composed of cDNA or gDNA derived from T cells, B-cell-depleted T cells, or PBMCs. The dataset comprised deeply sampled blood TCRbeta repertoires from subjects exposed to, actively infected with, or recovered from COVID-19. The repertoires were released in a freely available public database intended as a resource for research on the immune response to SARS-CoV-2. Samples were obtained from the ongoing ImmuneRACE study (first 160 participants) and from 1,254 subjects provided by 6 global collaborators. Nearly every sample came with metadata listing a de-identified subject ID, COVID-19 status, age in years and sex. HLA class I and class II types, where available, came from metadata supplied by the sample provider rather than from assay-based typing.

TCRbeta CDR3 regions were amplified from genomic DNA using the immunoSEQ Assay, a bias-controlled multiplex PCR. The authors processed their data as follows. The number of nucleated cells in each sample was estimated by amplification of reference gene primers within the assay. To quantify the absolute abundance of each unique TCRbeta CDR3 rearrangement, sequence reads were collapsed and filtered. For each sample, productive Simpson clonality was calculated by taking the square root of Simpson's diversity index across productive rearrangements. This immuneACCESS table, as held by TCRdb, lists in-frame sequences with V and J called but not all clones. Of the missing ones, under half trace to an unresolved V gene in checked studies; the others have no known cause. From that table come the V and J calls and clone size; the DNA was used to work out D and trimming. This sample holds some 150,000 clones; roughly nine tenths were observed only once. Together, the top ten hold more than 2% of the sample.

Broader findings and caveats from the paper: The quantity of clinical and demographic metadata differed by source and by participant and was supplied without curation.

On this clone itself: Its cognate antigen has yet to be identified. No base-level quality is on record; no much larger clone is a single base apart.

In the germline V gene (reference sequence), CDR1 corresponds to LNHDA and CDR2 to SQIVND. V is clipped by 3 bases and J by 6 bases, and the sequence between their germline boundaries is 8 bases long. CDR3 length: 13 amino acids, cysteine to phenylalanine. Just the 39-base CDR3 DNA is kept, in frame starting at base 1. Collaborating institutions collected whole blood in K2EDTA tubes following their own protocols. Collaborator samples were shipped for TCRbeta analysis as frozen whole blood, isolated PBMCs, or DNA extracted from either sample type. The V and J segments used are TRBV19 and TRBJ2-2, with TRBD1 as a weak D call on 5 bases. The sample taken for sequencing was peripheral blood. This receptor was obtained from a woman between 70 and 85 years old with acute or convalescent COVID-19. The sequenced DNA: TGTGCCAGTAGTATTACAGGCGCCGGGGAGCTGTTTTTT. Translation gives CASSITGAGELFF.